This T cell receptor (beta chain) was recovered during a study of OX40 agonist ivuxolimab in advanced cancers. Overall study: From about 23 to 85 years was the age range, with a mean of approximately 58 years, and around 80% were male. Having had anti-PD-1, anti-PD-L1 or anti-CTLA-4 therapy before was allowed, and around 44% had some.

The table came from immunoSEQ multiplex PCR; TCRdb's copy has only in-frame clones and leaves some out. The sample yields tens of thousands of clones, 75% to 95% seen once. Overall study findings and caveats: Relative to CD4+, CD8+ T cells held more expanded clones on average. Partial responders treated at 0.1-3.0 mg/kg exhibited clonal expansion among the lowest measured.

Germline V gene sequence: CDR1 SGHRS, CDR2 YFSETQ. V dropped 0 bases and J dropped 10; count of bases not matched to a gene: 5. CDR3 length: 14 amino acids. There are a few counts of this clone. The antigen is not known. This TCR came from an adult with an advanced solid tumor such as melanoma, head and neck, liver or kidney cancer. The material was CD4+ or CD8+ T cells sorted from blood, obtained in a trial of the OX40 agonist ivuxolimab. The chain couples TRBV5-1 to TRBJ2-1; TRBD2 agrees at 9 bases. The CDR3 DNA is TGCGCCAGCAGCTTGGCGGGAGCGGGAGGAGAGCAGTTCTTC. Protein: CASSLAGAGGEQFF. The whole variable domain, remainder taken from reference TRBV5-1 and TRBJ2-1, is KAGVTQTPRYLIKTRGQQVTLSCSPISGHRSVSWYQQTPGQGLQFLFEYFSETQRNKGNFPGRFSGRQFSNSRSEMNVSTLELGDSALYLCASSLAGAGGEQFFGPGTRLTVL.